This T cell receptor beta chain was retrieved from a study of Graves' ophthalmopathy and Graves' hyperthyroidism. The V end lost 0 bases, the J end lost 7 bases, and 9 bases lay between the germline ends. This CDR3 is built from 12 residues. Germline V gives CDR1 SQVTM, CDR2 ANQGSEA. Hyperthyroidism was considered stable when no ophthalmopathy appeared within 18 months of follow-up. New diagnoses, under 2 months' duration, and ages 18 to 65 characterized the hyperthyroidism patients. Pregnant or lactating patients and those with other autoimmune diseases or uncontrolled infections were excluded. The authors used Ficoll-Paque density gradient centrifugation to separate PBMCs. The input was around 10 ml of fresh peripheral blood. RNA transcripts yielded amplified TCR beta CDR3 regions. HTBI primers were employed in first-round RT-PCR, then a second-round multiplex PCR followed. TCRdb ran MiXCR on the multiplex PCR reads and lists one entry per CDR3 protein. The profile shows a few hundred thousand distinct CDR3 sequences, about 17% of them singletons.

This clonotype was seen repeatedly, ten times or more. This chain uses TRBV29-1 with TRBJ1-2, with D uncertain. The sample was peripheral blood. The sequence was obtained from an adult woman with stable Graves' hyperthyroidism. The CDR3 protein is CSVEEKTFGYTF. The CDR3 bases are TGCAGCGTTGAAGAGAAAACATTTGGCTACACCTTC.